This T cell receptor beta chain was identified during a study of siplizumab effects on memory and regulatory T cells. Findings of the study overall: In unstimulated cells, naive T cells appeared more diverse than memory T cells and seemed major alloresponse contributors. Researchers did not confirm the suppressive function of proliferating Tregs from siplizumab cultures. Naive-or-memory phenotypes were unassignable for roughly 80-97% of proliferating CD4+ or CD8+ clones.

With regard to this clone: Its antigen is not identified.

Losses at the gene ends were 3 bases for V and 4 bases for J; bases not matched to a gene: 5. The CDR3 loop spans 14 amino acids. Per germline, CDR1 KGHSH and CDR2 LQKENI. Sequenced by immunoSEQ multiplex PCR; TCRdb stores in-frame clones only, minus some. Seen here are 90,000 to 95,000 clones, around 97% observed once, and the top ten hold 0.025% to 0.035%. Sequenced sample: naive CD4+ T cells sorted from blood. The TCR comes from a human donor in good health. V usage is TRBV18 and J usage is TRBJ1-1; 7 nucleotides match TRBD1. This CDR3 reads CASSPTGVSTEAFF. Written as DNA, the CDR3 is TGTGCCAGCTCACCCACAGGGGTGAGCACTGAAGCTTTCTTT.